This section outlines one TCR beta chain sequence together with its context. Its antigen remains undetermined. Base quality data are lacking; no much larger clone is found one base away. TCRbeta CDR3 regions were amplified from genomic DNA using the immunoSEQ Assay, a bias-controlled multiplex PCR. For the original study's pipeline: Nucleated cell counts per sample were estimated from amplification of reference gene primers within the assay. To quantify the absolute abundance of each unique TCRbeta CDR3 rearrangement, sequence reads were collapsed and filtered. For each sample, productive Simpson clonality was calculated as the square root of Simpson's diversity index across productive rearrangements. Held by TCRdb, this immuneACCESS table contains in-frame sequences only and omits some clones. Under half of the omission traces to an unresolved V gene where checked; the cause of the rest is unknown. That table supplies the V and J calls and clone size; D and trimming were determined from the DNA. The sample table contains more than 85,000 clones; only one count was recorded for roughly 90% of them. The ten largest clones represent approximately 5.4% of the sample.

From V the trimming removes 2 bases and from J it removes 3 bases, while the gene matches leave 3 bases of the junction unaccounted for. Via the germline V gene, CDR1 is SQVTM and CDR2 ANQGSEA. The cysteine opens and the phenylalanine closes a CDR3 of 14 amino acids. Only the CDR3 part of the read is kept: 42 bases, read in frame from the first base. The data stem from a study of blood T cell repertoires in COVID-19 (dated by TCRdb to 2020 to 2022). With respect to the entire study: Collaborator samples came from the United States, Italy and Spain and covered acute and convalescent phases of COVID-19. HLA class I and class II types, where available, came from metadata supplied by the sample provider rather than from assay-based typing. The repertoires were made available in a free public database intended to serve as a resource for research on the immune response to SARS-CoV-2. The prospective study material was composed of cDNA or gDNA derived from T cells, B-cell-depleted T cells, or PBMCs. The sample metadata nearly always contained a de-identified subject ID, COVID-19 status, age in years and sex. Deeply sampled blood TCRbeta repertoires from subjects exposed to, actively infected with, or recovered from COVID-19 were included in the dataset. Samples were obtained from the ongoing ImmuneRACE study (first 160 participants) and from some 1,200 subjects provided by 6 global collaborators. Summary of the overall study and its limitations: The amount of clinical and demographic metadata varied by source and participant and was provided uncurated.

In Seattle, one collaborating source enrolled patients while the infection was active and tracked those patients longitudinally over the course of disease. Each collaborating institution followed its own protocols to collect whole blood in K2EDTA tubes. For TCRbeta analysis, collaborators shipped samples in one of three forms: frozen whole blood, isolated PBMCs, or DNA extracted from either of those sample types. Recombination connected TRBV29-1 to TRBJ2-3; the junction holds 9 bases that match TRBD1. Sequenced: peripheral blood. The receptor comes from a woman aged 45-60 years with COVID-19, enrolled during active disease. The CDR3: CSVEKGQGTDTQYF. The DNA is TGCAGCGTTGAAAAGGGACAGGGTACAGATACGCAGTATTTT.